This T cell receptor (beta chain) stems from a study of cytomegalovirus exposure and HLA in healthy donors. The donors were members of the approximately 120-subject validation cohort (separate from the approximately 730-subject first cohort). With respect to this clone: Its antigen is undetermined.

This CDR3 contains 12 residues. After removal of 5 bases from V and 4 bases from J, the junction contained 1 base not matched to a gene. CDR1 and CDR2 from the germline V gene are SGHVS and FQNEAQ. General study findings and limits: The classifier reportedly diagnosed cytomegalovirus status with high specificity and sensitivity.

TCRdb's table, derived via immunoSEQ multiplex PCR, lists solely in-frame clones and lacks some. The sample includes about 43,000 clones, about 94% of them seen just once. V is TRBV7-8 and J is TRBJ2-7; 8 nucleotides match TRBD1. The sequenced sample consisted of PBMCs. The sequence was obtained from a man younger than 35 in good health and CMV-seronegative. The DNA of the CDR3 is TGTGCCAGCAGCCGACAGGGGTACGAGCAGTACTTC. It encodes CASSRQGYEQYF.